The text below deals with one T cell receptor (beta chain). Its antigen is not identified. The germline V gene has CDR1 SGHNT and CDR2 YYREEE (reference sequence). The CDR3 consists of 15 residues. V lost 5 bases and J lost 7, with 18 bases in between. 13 Jbeta primers and 60 Vbeta primers were used for the PCR. This table comes from immunoSEQ multiplex PCR, and its TCRdb copy is limited to in-frame clones, with some not included. The sample yields 75,000 to 100,000 clones, 73% seen once. The source of the sample is a study of cytomegalovirus exposure and HLA in healthy donors. General study points: As a later analysis showed, a missense DCLRE1C variant was linked to trimming of TCR beta V- and J-genes.

Sequencing was performed on PBMCs. The V call is TRBV5-4, the J call TRBJ1-4, with D possibly TRBD1 on 6 matching bases. The source of this sequence is a man aged 40-55 years in good health and CMV-seronegative. The CDR3 DNA sequence: TGTGCCAGCAGTTCGGCACAGGGCGAAGTTGAAAAACTGTTTTTT. The encoded protein is CASSSAQGEVEKLFF.